Shown below are 32 T cell receptor beta chains from a single sample sequenced in a study of cytomegalovirus exposure and HLA in healthy donors. The PCR employed 60 Vbeta primers together with 13 Jbeta primers. Profiled with immunoSEQ multiplex PCR; TCRdb holds only in-frame clones, not every one. This repertoire includes about 200,000 clones. The sample taken for sequencing was PBMCs. These receptors all come from a girl aged 2-10 years in good health and CMV-seropositive.

This chain joins TRBV28 and TRBJ2-3, with D tentatively TRBD2 (5 bases). Germline V gene data show CDR1 as MDHEN and CDR2 as SYDVKM. The CDR3 is made up of 13 amino acids. The germline V and J ends were trimmed by 3 bases and 7 bases, with 11 bases remaining between them. The CDR3 spells CASSFFSGNTQYF. CDR3 DNA sequence: TGTGCCAGCAGTTTCTTTTCCGGGAATACGCAGTATTTT.

The chain employs TRBV29-1 and TRBJ2-7, with D perhaps matching TRBD1 (5 bases). The ends were cut back, 2 bases at V and 3 bases at J, with 11 bases in the middle. Germline assignment: CDR1 SQVTM and CDR2 ANQGSEA. This CDR3 region has 13 residues. Written as DNA, the CDR3 is TGCAGCGTTGAACAGGGTAGCCTCTACGAGCAGTACTTC. It yields the protein CSVEQGSLYEQYF.

The chain uses TRBV6-1 and TRBJ2-7; 13 nucleotides agree with TRBD2. The V and J ends lost 3 bases and 6 bases, in that order; junction bases with no gene match: 5. The CDR3 runs to 15 residues. Germline values: CDR1 MNHNS, CDR2 SASEGT. CDR3 DNA: TGTGCCAGCAGTGAGCGGACTAGCGGGAGTTCCGAGCAGTACTTC. As protein: CASSERTSGSSEQYF.

The CDR3 nucleotides read TGCGCCAGCAGCTTACGGGACAGGGATGACGAGCAGTACTTC. It is translated as CASSLRDRDDEQYF. The chain combines TRBV5-1 with TRBJ2-7; TRBD1 matches at 9 bases. CDR3 size: 14 residues. J was trimmed by 5 bases and V by 2 bases; bases with no gene match: 5. Germline CDR1 reads SGHRS; CDR2 reads YFSETQ.

V and J are TRBV28 and TRBJ2-6; a possible D gene is TRBD2 (5 bases). Germline V gene sequence: CDR1 MDHEN, CDR2 SYDVKM. The CDR3 has 20 residues. Trimming took 2 bases from V and 2 from J, leaving 22 bases between them. In DNA, the CDR3 is TGTGCCAGCAGTTTAAGTTGGTCCGGGGTCCAACTAACTGGGGCCAACGTCCTGACTTTC. Translated: CASSLSWSGVQLTGANVLTF.

This chain uses TRBV4-1 with TRBJ1-1; D is possibly TRBD1 (6 bases). V shed 2 bases and J shed 1 base, with 11 bases lying between them. Germline loops: CDR1 MGHRA, CDR2 YSYEKL. The CDR3 is 15 amino acids. Here the CDR3 DNA reads TGCGCCAGCAGCCAATTGGACAGCTGGAACACTGAAGCTTTCTTT. The encoded protein is CASSQLDSWNTEAFF.

The V and J genes are TRBV6-4 and TRBJ2-1; the match to TRBD1 covers 11 bases. CDR1 and CDR2 from the germline V gene are MRHNA and SNTAGT. CDR3 length equals 15 residues. Losses at the gene ends were 9 bases for V and 4 bases for J; bases not matched to a gene: 8. CDR3 amino acids: CASSNGTGGYNEQFF. CDR3 DNA sequence: TGTGCCAGTTCTAATGGGACAGGGGGTTACAATGAGCAGTTCTTC.

This chain joins TRBV27 and TRBJ2-7, with 7 bases identical to TRBD2. The V and J ends lost 3 bases and 0 bases, in that order; junction bases with no gene match: 8. Germline V gives CDR1 MNHEY, CDR2 SMNVEV (reference sequence). This CDR3 is 16 amino acids long. As DNA, the CDR3 is TGTGCCAGCAGTTTTAATTCGGGGGGATTCTCCTACGAGCAGTACTTC. Protein product: CASSFNSGGFSYEQYF.

V gene TRBV6-5 combines with J gene TRBJ2-7; the D is unclear. The CDR3 is made up of 12 amino acids. The V gene lost 0 bases and the J gene lost 4 bases, with 4 bases spanning the gap. Germline CDR1 MNHEY, CDR2 SVGAGI. CDR3 nucleotides: TGTGCCAGCAGTTACTCGCGTTACGAGCAGTACTTC. Translated, it gives CASSYSRYEQYF.

The genes are TRBV9 and TRBJ2-7; TRBD1 matches 8 bases. The CDR3 runs 14 residues. V gave up 0 bases and J gave up 3 bases; unmatched junction bases: 2. Per germline, CDR1 SGDLS and CDR2 YYNGEE. DNA for the CDR3: TGTGCCAGCAGCGTAGGGACAGGGTTCTACGAGCAGTACTTC. Amino acid sequence: CASSVGTGFYEQYF.

The chain employs TRBV19 and TRBJ1-4; D remains unclear. V lost 3 bases and J 5 bases, leaving 13 bases between the germline ends. The V gene's germline CDR1 is LNHDA and CDR2 SQIVND (reference sequence). This CDR3 is 15 amino acids long. The CDR3 DNA follows: TGTGCCAGTAGTATGGGAGTAAGGACGAATGAAAAACTGTTTTTT. It translates to CASSMGVRTNEKLFF.

The V call is TRBV19, the J call TRBJ2-5, with TRBD2 matching 11 bases. CDR1 and CDR2 from the germline V gene are LNHDA and SQIVND (reference sequence). Unmatched junction bases numbered 7, after V lost 4 bases and J lost 6 bases. The CDR3 consists of 15 residues. CDR3 DNA sequence: TGTGCCAGTAGTACAACTAGCGGGAGTCGGAAGACCCAGTACTTC. It translates to CASSTTSGSRKTQYF. The full variable domain, rest sourced from reference TRBV19 and TRBJ2-5, is DGGITQSPKYLFRKEGQNVTLSCEQNLNHDAMYWYRQDPGQGLRLIYYSQIVNDFQKGDIAEGYSVSREKKESFPLTVTSAQKNPTAFYLCASSTTSGSRKTQYFGPGTRLLVL.

As concerns this clone: The same CDR3 is also encoded by other DNA sequences in this sample. The chain links TRBV20-1 to TRBJ1-1, with D perhaps matching TRBD1 (5 bases). The V and J ends lost 7 bases and 2 bases respectively, with 8 bases between them. Germline V gene sequence: CDR1 DFQATT, CDR2 SNEGSKA (reference sequence). The CDR3 covers 11 residues. Written as DNA, the CDR3 is TGCAGTGTTCAGGGCAACACTGAAGCTTTCTTT. Residues: CSVQGNTEAFF.

The chain recombines TRBV2 with TRBJ1-5; 8 bases are shared with TRBD1. The germline V gene has CDR1 SNHLY and CDR2 FYNNEI. V was clipped by 7 bases and J by 0 bases; unmatched bases: 11. The CDR3 has 17 amino acids. DNA of the CDR3: TGTGCCAGCACGTCCGGCAGGGGGCTCAATAGCAATCAGCCCCAGCATTTT. This translates into CASTSGRGLNSNQPQHF. Full variable domain (outside the CDR3, taken from reference TRBV2 and TRBJ1-5): EPEVTQTPSHQVTQMGQEVILRCVPISNHLYFYWYRQILGQKVEFLVSFYNNEISEKSEIFDDQFSVERPDGSNFTLKIRSTKLEDSAMYFCASTSGRGLNSNQPQHFGDGTRLSIL.

V gene TRBV6-1 combines with J gene TRBJ2-2, with D perhaps TRBD2 (6 bases). The V end lost 8 bases, the J end lost 3 bases, and 16 bases lay between the germline ends. CDR3 size: 15 residues. Germline V gene data show CDR1 as MNHNS and CDR2 as SASEGT. The CDR3 nucleotides are TGTGCCAGCCGACGAGGAGGGGAGGACACCGGGGAGCTGTTTTTT. Its protein is CASRRGGEDTGELFF.

V gene TRBV7-9 combines with J gene TRBJ2-7; 10 bases line up with TRBD2. CDR3 length equals 15 residues. V was clipped by 5 bases and J by 4 bases; unmatched bases: 8. Germline V CDR1 and CDR2: SEHNR, FQNEAQ (reference sequence). The CDR3 loop is CASSRAGGGLYEQYF. The CDR3 region has the DNA TGTGCCAGCAGCCGAGCGGGAGGGGGATTGTACGAGCAGTACTTC.

Details on this clone: This sample includes further DNA sequences coding for the same CDR3. J is TRBJ1-1 and V is TRBV5-1; no clear D gene. Per the germline V gene, CDR1 is SGHRS and CDR2 is YFSETQ. The V end was cut by 1 base, the J end by 1 base, with 5 bases between. The CDR3 length is 13 residues. The CDR3 DNA reads as TGCGCCAGCAGCTTGAGAGGGAACACTGAAGCTTTCTTT. Its protein is CASSLRGNTEAFF. Using reference TRBV5-1 and TRBJ1-1 for the parts outside the CDR3, the full variable domain is KAGVTQTPRYLIKTRGQQVTLSCSPISGHRSVSWYQQTPGQGLQFLFEYFSETQRNKGNFPGRFSGRQFSNSRSEMNVSTLELGDSALYLCASSLRGNTEAFFGQGTRLTVV.

CDR3 nucleotide sequence: TGTGCCTGGAGTAGTCTAAGCAATCAGCCCCAGCATTTT. Residues: CAWSSLSNQPQHF. This chain connects TRBV30 to TRBJ1-5; D uncertain. In germline, CDR1 is GTSNPN, CDR2 SVGIG (reference sequence). The V end lost 2 bases, the J end lost 1 base, and 6 bases lay between the germline ends. This CDR3 comprises 13 residues.

V usage is TRBV30 and J usage is TRBJ1-5; a weak D match, TRBD1 (5 bases). Germline V gives CDR1 GTSNPN, CDR2 SVGIG (reference sequence). Trimming removed 3 bases at V and 0 bases at J, with 24 bases between. CDR3 length: 19 residues. The CDR3 region has the DNA TGTGCCTGGAGCCCTCGGGGGACCGGGTTGTCCTATAGCAATCAGCCCCAGCATTTT. Translated, it gives CAWSPRGTGLSYSNQPQHF.

The chain has TRBV18 and TRBJ1-5, with a possible D match to TRBD1 (5 bases). Germline CDR1 is KGHSH and CDR2 is LQKENI. V lost 0 bases to trimming and J lost 2 bases, with 11 bases between them. The CDR3 covers 16 residues. The CDR3 loop is CASSPPSPGGNQPQHF. The DNA of the CDR3 is TGTGCCAGCTCACCACCTTCCCCGGGGGGCAATCAGCCCCAGCATTTT. The whole variable domain, remainder taken from reference TRBV18 and TRBJ1-5, is NAGVMQNPRHLVRRRGQEARLRCSPMKGHSHVYWYRQLPEEGLKFMVYLQKENIIDESGMPKERFSAEFPKEGPSILRIQQVVRGDSAAYFCASSPPSPGGNQPQHFGDGTRLSIL.

The V and J genes are TRBV9 and TRBJ2-6; TRBD1 matches 10 bases. Germline loops: CDR1 SGDLS, CDR2 YYNGEE. The junction had 12 bases not matched to a gene; V was cut back by 1 base and J by 8 bases. This CDR3 is 18 amino acids long. The CDR3 DNA sequence: TGTGCCAGCAGCGTATCTTTGCCCGGACAGGGGGGGACCAACGTCCTGACTTTC. Protein sequence: CASSVSLPGQGGTNVLTF.

V usage is TRBV9 and J usage is TRBJ2-2; D is unclear. V lost 4 bases to trimming and J lost 2 bases, with 9 bases between them. The CDR3 extends over 14 amino acids. CDR1 is SGDLS, CDR2 YYNGEE, per germline. The CDR3: CASSTTSNTGELFF. CDR3 sequence (DNA): TGTGCCAGCAGCACAACCTCCAACACCGGGGAGCTGTTTTTT.

The chain recombines TRBV19 with TRBJ2-1; TRBD2 matches 16 bases. Germline V lookup: CDR1 LNHDA, CDR2 SQIVND (reference sequence). With V trimmed by 5 bases and J by 3 bases, 7 bases remained unmatched. The CDR3 extends over 18 amino acids. The CDR3 protein is CASSPGLAGGGIYNEQFF. The CDR3 nucleotides are TGTGCCAGTAGTCCGGGACTAGCGGGAGGGGGGATCTACAATGAGCAGTTCTTC. The whole variable domain, filled in from reference TRBV19 and TRBJ2-1, reads DGGITQSPKYLFRKEGQNVTLSCEQNLNHDAMYWYRQDPGQGLRLIYYSQIVNDFQKGDIAEGYSVSREKKESFPLTVTSAQKNPTAFYLCASSPGLAGGGIYNEQFFGPGTRLTVL.

The chain links TRBV11-3 to TRBJ2-1, with TRBD1 identical over 7 bases. Germline V gene data show CDR1 as SGHNT and CDR2 as YENEEA. This CDR3 is 12 amino acids long. With 5 bases clipped from V and 9 bases from J, the junction kept 4 bases outside the gene matches. This chain's CDR3 is CASSTGQTEQFF. CDR3 sequence (DNA): TGTGCCAGCAGCACGGGACAGACTGAGCAGTTCTTC. Variable domain in full (rest from reference TRBV11-3 and TRBJ2-1): EAGVVQSPRYKIIEKKQPVAFWCNPISGHNTLYWYLQNLGQGPELLIRYENEEAVDDSQLPKDRFSAERLKGVDSTLKIQPAELGDSAVYLCASSTGQTEQFFGPGTRLTVL.

The CDR3 nucleotides are TGTGCCAGCTCACCCAGGCGGGAGACCCTCGAGCAGTACTTC. Encoded protein: CASSPRRETLEQYF. This sequence joins TRBV18 and TRBJ2-7; 7 nucleotides match TRBD2. Per the germline V gene, CDR1 is KGHSH and CDR2 is LQKENI. The CDR3 extends over 14 amino acids. The trim removed 3 bases at V and 6 bases at J, leaving 8 bases unmatched.

The chain links TRBV6-6 to TRBJ2-7, with D possibly being TRBD1 (6 bases). Germline CDR1 is MNHNY and CDR2 is SVGAGI (reference sequence). The V gene lost 6 bases and the J gene lost 2 bases, with 17 bases spanning the gap. This CDR3 contains 15 residues. The CDR3 region has the DNA TGTGCCAGCAGCCCAGGGGCCATGAGAACCTACGAGCAGTACTTC. Translation gives CASSPGAMRTYEQYF.

This sequence joins TRBV9 and TRBJ2-5; D is perhaps TRBD2 (6 bases). The CDR3 is 17 amino acids. CDR1 and CDR2 from the germline V gene are SGDLS and YYNGEE. With 1 base removed from V and 4 bases from J, the gap between germline ends came to 20 bases. The DNA for the CDR3 is TGTGCCAGCAGCGTATCCCCGGGACTGATCCCATCAGAGACCCAGTACTTC. The encoded protein is CASSVSPGLIPSETQYF. The full variable domain, with the rest looked up from reference TRBV9 and TRBJ2-5, is DSGVTQTPKHLITATGQRVTLRCSPRSGDLSVYWYQQSLDQGLQFLIQYYNGEERAKGNILERFSAQQFPDLHSELNLSSLELGDSALYFCASSVSPGLIPSETQYFGPGTRLLVL.

The V call is TRBV27, the J call TRBJ2-2; D is possibly TRBD1 (8 bases). Germline-derived CDR1 and CDR2 are MNHEY and SMNVEV (reference sequence). The CDR3 has 14 amino acids. The V gene lost 8 bases and the J gene lost 5 bases, with 15 bases spanning the gap. CDR3 nucleotides: TGTGCCAGCCGACAGGGGAGGGGAACCGGGGAGCTGTTTTTT. Translated, it gives CASRQGRGTGELFF.

The chain uses TRBV10-3 and TRBJ1-3; D is ambiguous. The CDR3 covers 20 residues. Per the germline V gene, CDR1 is ENHRY and CDR2 is SYGVKD. V lost 0 bases and J 0 bases, leaving 21 bases between the germline ends. In DNA form, the CDR3 reads TGTGCCATCAGTGAGTCGATTTTTTTGCTGGGAGAGGACTCTGGAAACACCATATATTTT. As protein: CAISESIFLLGEDSGNTIYF.

The chain carries TRBV9 and TRBJ1-5; D possibly corresponds to TRBD1 (5 bases). This CDR3 contains 14 residues. Germline lookup yields CDR1 SGDLS and CDR2 YYNGEE. Trimming took 4 bases from V and 6 from J, leaving 14 bases between them. The CDR3 reads CASSRQGEGQPQHF. CDR3 sequence (DNA): TGTGCCAGCAGCAGGCAGGGTGAAGGTCAGCCCCAGCATTTT.

The chain couples TRBV7-8 to TRBJ2-1; TRBD2 matches at 12 bases. The CDR3 contains 18 residues. Germline-derived CDR1 and CDR2 are SGHVS and FQNEAQ. With V trimmed by 6 bases and J by 4 bases, 13 bases remained unmatched. The CDR3 DNA reads as TGTGCCAGCAGTGTCAGGGCTAGCGGGAGGGCCTTATACAATGAGCAGTTCTTC. It yields the protein CASSVRASGRALYNEQFF. Using reference TRBV7-8 and TRBJ2-1 for the parts outside the CDR3, the full variable domain is GAGVSQSPRYKVAKRGQDVALRCDPISGHVSLFWYQQALGQGPEFLTYFQNEAQLDKSGLPSDRFFAERPEGSVSTLKIQRTQQEDSAVYLCASSVRASGRALYNEQFFGPGTRLTVL.

V usage is TRBV5-6 and J usage is TRBJ1-2; D possibly corresponds to TRBD1 (6 bases). CDR1 is SGHDT and CDR2 is YYEEEE in the germline V gene. The CDR3 extends over 13 amino acids. Trimming cost V 4 bases and J 6 bases, with 13 bases left between them. The CDR3 protein is CASSVGTSHGYTF. The DNA of the CDR3 is TGTGCCAGCAGCGTTGGGACATCGCATGGCTACACCTTC.